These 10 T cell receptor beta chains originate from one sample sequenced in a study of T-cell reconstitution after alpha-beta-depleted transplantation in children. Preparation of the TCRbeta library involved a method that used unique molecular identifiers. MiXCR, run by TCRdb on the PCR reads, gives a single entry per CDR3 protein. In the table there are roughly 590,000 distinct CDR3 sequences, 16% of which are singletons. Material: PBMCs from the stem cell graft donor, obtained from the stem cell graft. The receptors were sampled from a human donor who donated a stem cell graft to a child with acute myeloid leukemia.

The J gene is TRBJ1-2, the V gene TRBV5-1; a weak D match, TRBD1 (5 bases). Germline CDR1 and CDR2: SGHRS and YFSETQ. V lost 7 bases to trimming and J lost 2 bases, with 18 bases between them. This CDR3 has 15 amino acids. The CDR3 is CASFPGRQGNYGYTF. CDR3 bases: TGCGCCAGCTTCCCGGGGAGGCAGGGCAACTATGGCTACACCTTC. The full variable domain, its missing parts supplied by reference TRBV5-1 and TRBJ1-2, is KAGVTQTPRYLIKTRGQQVTLSCSPISGHRSVSWYQQTPGQGLQFLFEYFSETQRNKGNFPGRFSGRQFSNSRSEMNVSTLELGDSALYLCASFPGRQGNYGYTFGSGTRLTVV.

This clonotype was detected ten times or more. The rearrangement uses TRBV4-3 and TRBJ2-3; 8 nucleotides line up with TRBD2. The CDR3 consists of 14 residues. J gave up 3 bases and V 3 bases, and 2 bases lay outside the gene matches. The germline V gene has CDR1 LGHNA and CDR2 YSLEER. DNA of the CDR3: TGCGCCAGCAGCCAGCTAGCGGGTACAGATACGCAGTATTTT. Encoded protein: CASSQLAGTDTQYF.

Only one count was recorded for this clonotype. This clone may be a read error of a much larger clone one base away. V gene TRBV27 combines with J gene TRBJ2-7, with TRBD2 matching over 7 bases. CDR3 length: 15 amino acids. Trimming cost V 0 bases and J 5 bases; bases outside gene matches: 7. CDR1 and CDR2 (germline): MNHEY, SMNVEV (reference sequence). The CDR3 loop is CASSLSATSRNEQYF. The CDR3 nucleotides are TGTGCCAGCAGTTTATCCGCGACTAGCCGAAACGAGCAGTACTTC.

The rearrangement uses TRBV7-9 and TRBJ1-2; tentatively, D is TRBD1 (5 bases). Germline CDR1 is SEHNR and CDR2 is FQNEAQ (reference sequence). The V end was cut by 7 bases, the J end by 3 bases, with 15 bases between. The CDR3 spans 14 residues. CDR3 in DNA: TGTGCCAGCACCACAAGTGGGACTTACTATGGCTACACCTTC. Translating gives CASTTSGTYYGYTF.

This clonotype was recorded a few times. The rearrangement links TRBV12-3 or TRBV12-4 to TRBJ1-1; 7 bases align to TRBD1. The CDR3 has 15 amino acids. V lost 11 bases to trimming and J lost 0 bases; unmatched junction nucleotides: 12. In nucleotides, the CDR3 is TGTGCCCTGGGGGGGGACAGCAGAATGAACACTGAAGCTTTCTTT. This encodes CALGGDSRMNTEAFF.

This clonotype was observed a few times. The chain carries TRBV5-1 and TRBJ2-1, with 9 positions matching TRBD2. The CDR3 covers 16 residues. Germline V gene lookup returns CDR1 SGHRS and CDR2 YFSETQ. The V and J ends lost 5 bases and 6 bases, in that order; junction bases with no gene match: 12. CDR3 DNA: TGCGCCAGCAGTACTGCCCAGAGCGGGGGGTTCAATGAGCAGTTCTTC. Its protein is CASSTAQSGGFNEQFF.

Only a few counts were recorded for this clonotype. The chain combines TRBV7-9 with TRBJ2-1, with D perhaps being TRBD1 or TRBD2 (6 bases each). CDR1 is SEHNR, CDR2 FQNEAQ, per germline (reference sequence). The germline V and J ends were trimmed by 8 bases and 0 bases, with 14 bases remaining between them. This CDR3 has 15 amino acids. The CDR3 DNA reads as TGTGCCAGCGAGGGGGGAAGGAGCTCCTACAATGAGCAGTTCTTC. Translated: CASEGGRSSYNEQFF.

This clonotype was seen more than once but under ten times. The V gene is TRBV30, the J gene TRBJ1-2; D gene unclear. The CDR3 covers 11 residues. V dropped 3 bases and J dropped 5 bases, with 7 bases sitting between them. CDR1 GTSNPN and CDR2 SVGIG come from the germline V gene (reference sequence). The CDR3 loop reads CAWRSTYGYTF. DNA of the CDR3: TGTGCCTGGAGATCTACTTATGGCTACACCTTC.

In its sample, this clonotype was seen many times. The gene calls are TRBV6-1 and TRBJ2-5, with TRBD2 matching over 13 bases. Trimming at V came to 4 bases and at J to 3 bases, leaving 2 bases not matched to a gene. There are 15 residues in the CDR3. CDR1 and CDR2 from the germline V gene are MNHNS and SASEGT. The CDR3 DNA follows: TGTGCCAGCAGTGCAGGACTAGCGGGGGAAGAGACCCAGTACTTC. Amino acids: CASSAGLAGEETQYF.

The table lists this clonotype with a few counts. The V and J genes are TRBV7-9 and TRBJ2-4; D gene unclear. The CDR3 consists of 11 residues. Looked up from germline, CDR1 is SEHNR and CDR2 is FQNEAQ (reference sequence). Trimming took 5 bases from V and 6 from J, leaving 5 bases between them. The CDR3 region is CASSPLNIQYF. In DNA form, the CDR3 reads TGTGCCAGCAGCCCCTTAAACATTCAGTACTTC.